The 22 T cell receptor beta chains below all came from one sample that was sequenced in a study of cytomegalovirus exposure and HLA in healthy donors. The PCR was carried out with 60 Vbeta primers and 13 Jbeta primers. This table comes from immunoSEQ multiplex PCR, and its TCRdb copy is limited to in-frame clones, with some not included. Of about 210,000 clones listed, about 88% are singletons. The sequenced sample consisted of PBMCs. These TCRs come from a woman aged 25 to 45 in good health and CMV-seronegative.

This clone was counted between two and nine times. The CDR3 DNA reads as TGCGCCAGCAGCTTCGGGGGGAGAGCTAGCACAGATACGCAGTATTTT. This translates into CASSFGGRASTDTQYF. J is TRBJ2-3 and V is TRBV5-1; TRBD2 aligns across 7 bases. The V and J ends lost 2 bases and 0 bases, in that order; junction bases with no gene match: 6. CDR1 is SGHRS, CDR2 YFSETQ, per germline. The CDR3 length is 16 residues. The variable domain in full, completed from reference TRBV5-1 and TRBJ2-3, reads KAGVTQTPRYLIKTRGQQVTLSCSPISGHRSVSWYQQTPGQGLQFLFEYFSETQRNKGNFPGRFSGRQFSNSRSEMNVSTLELGDSALYLCASSFGGRASTDTQYFGPGTRLTVL.

The V call is TRBV15, the J call TRBJ2-2; 8 positions agree with TRBD1. Losses at the gene ends were 3 bases for V and 7 bases for J; bases not matched to a gene: 4. Germline values: CDR1 LNHNV, CDR2 YYDKDF (reference sequence). The CDR3 sequence is 14 residues long. This chain's CDR3 is CATSSDRGIGELFF. CDR3 coding DNA: TGTGCCACCAGCAGTGACAGGGGTATCGGGGAGCTGTTTTTT.

This clone appeared once. The rearrangement uses TRBV7-3 and TRBJ1-5; a weak D match, TRBD1 (6 bases). CDR1 is SGHTA, CDR2 FQGTGA, per germline. This CDR3 comprises 19 residues. V lost 5 bases and J 2 bases, leaving 25 bases between the germline ends. The CDR3 loop reads CASSPPPVRGKIGNQPQHF. The CDR3 nucleotides are TGTGCCAGCAGCCCCCCGCCGGTCAGGGGAAAAATTGGCAATCAGCCCCAGCATTTT. Full variable domain (outside the CDR3, taken from reference TRBV7-3 and TRBJ1-5): GAGVSQTPSNKVTEKGKYVELRCDPISGHTALYWYRQSLGQGPEFLIYFQGTGAADDSGLPNDRFFAVRPEGSVSTLKIQRTERGDSAVYLCASSPPPVRGKIGNQPQHFGDGTRLSIL.

The chain carries TRBV5-1 and TRBJ1-1; the D gene is possibly TRBD1 (6 bases). The CDR3 length is 13 residues. Germline CDR1 SGHRS, CDR2 YFSETQ. Trimming removed 2 bases at V and 5 bases at J, with 10 bases between. The DNA of the CDR3 is TGCGCCAGCAGCTTTATACAGGGAACTGAAGCTTTCTTT. It translates to CASSFIQGTEAFF. Full variable domain (remainder filled in from reference TRBV5-1 and TRBJ1-1): KAGVTQTPRYLIKTRGQQVTLSCSPISGHRSVSWYQQTPGQGLQFLFEYFSETQRNKGNFPGRFSGRQFSNSRSEMNVSTLELGDSALYLCASSFIQGTEAFFGQGTRLTVV.

This clone has a single count. The V call is TRBV10-3, the J call TRBJ1-4; D remains ambiguous. The CDR3 sequence is 12 residues long. CDR1 is ENHRY and CDR2 is SYGVKD in the germline V gene. The V end was cut by 5 bases, the J end by 3 bases, with 4 bases between. The CDR3 sequence: CAISYSNEKLFF. The CDR3 region has the DNA TGTGCCATCAGTTACTCTAATGAAAAACTGTTTTTT.

This chain uses TRBV6-6 with TRBJ2-1; 9 bases are shared with TRBD2. Germline V gene lookup returns CDR1 MNHNY and CDR2 SVGAGI (reference sequence). CDR3 size: 16 residues. The V and J ends lost 0 bases and 2 bases, in that order; junction bases with no gene match: 2. CDR3 amino acids: CASSYSGLATYNEQFF. CDR3 nucleotide sequence: TGTGCCAGCAGTTACTCAGGACTAGCGACCTACAATGAGCAGTTCTTC.

In its sample, this clone was seen a few times. The chain joins TRBV5-1 to TRBJ2-1; D possibly corresponds to TRBD2 (7 bases). CDR1 and CDR2 from the germline V gene are SGHRS and YFSETQ. Trimming shortened V by 4 bases and J by 8 bases, and 22 bases separated the two germline ends. The CDR3 totals 16 residues. The CDR3 loop is CASSPAAGANFYEQFF. The CDR3 DNA sequence: TGCGCCAGCAGCCCAGCGGCGGGGGCCAATTTCTATGAGCAGTTCTTC.

The rearrangement uses TRBV28 and TRBJ1-5; TRBD1 might be the D (5 bases). CDR1 and CDR2 from the germline V gene are MDHEN and SYDVKM. With 6 bases removed from V and 7 bases from J, the gap between germline ends came to 16 bases. This CDR3 has 14 residues. CDR3 DNA sequence: TGTGCCAGCAGAGCCAGGAGGGGCGTCCAGCCCCAGCATTTT. This gives the protein CASRARRGVQPQHF.

The chain is built from TRBV30 and TRBJ1-2; a possible D gene is TRBD1 (6 bases). Germline CDR1 and CDR2: GTSNPN and SVGIG (reference sequence). The CDR3 contains 13 residues. Between the trimmed V and J ends, which lost 2 bases and 2 bases, there was a span of 9 bases. The CDR3 region is CAWSTGFNYGYTF. The CDR3 DNA reads as TGTGCCTGGAGTACAGGGTTCAACTATGGCTACACCTTC.

This chain uses TRBV30 with TRBJ2-2; unclear D gene. Trimming removed 0 bases at V and 1 base at J, with 9 bases between. The CDR3 has 15 amino acids. The germline CDR1 and CDR2 sequences are GTSNPN and SVGIG (reference sequence). In DNA form, the CDR3 reads TGTGCCTGGAGTGTACCCAGGTTGAACACCGGGGAGCTGTTTTTT. This sequence encodes CAWSVPRLNTGELFF. The whole variable domain, filled in from reference TRBV30 and TRBJ2-2, reads SQTIHQWPATLVQPVGSPLSLECTVEGTSNPNLYWYRQAAGRGLQLLFYSVGIGQISSEVPQNLSASRPQDRQFILSSKKLLLSDSGFYLCAWSVPRLNTGELFFGEGSRLTVL.

This chain joins TRBV10-3 and TRBJ2-3, with 8 positions matching TRBD1. Trimming removed 4 bases from V and 4 bases from J; junction bases left unmatched: 7. Germline V gene sequence: CDR1 ENHRY, CDR2 SYGVKD. This CDR3 is 15 amino acids long. CDR3 bases: TGTGCCATCAGTGGCGAGACAGGGGAGCCAGATACGCAGTATTTT. This encodes CAISGETGEPDTQYF.

V is TRBV6-7 and J is TRBJ1-2; 9 nucleotides align to TRBD1. TRBV6-7 belongs to the ORF category, with a function that is uncertain. The CDR3 is 16 amino acids. The V and J ends lost 2 bases and 6 bases, in that order; junction bases with no gene match: 10. CDR3 in amino acids: CASSYPGDRVLNGYTF. In DNA, the CDR3 is TGTGCCAGCAGTTACCCTGGGGACAGGGTCCTTAATGGCTACACCTTC.

The chain combines TRBV15 with TRBJ2-1, with 12 bases identical to TRBD2. The CDR3 extends over 15 amino acids. CDR1 is LNHNV, CDR2 YYDKDF, per germline (reference sequence). With V trimmed by 0 bases and J by 9 bases, 3 bases remained unmatched. In DNA, the CDR3 is TGTGCCACCAGCAGAGATCTAGCGGGGGGGCTTGAGCAGTTCTTC. Its translation is CATSRDLAGGLEQFF.

The rearrangement uses TRBV30 and TRBJ2-1; TRBD2 might be the D (5 bases). The CDR3 spans 13 residues. The germline V and J ends were trimmed by 2 bases and 4 bases, with 9 bases remaining between them. In germline, CDR1 is GTSNPN, CDR2 SVGIG (reference sequence). The CDR3 sequence: CAWSSRRYNEQFF. The DNA for the CDR3 is TGTGCCTGGAGTAGTCGGAGGTACAATGAGCAGTTCTTC.

The CDR3 spells CASSRTSGGQETQYF. CDR3 coding DNA: TGCGCCAGCAGTCGGACTAGCGGGGGGCAAGAGACCCAGTACTTC. This sequence joins TRBV10-2 and TRBJ2-5; 14 bases map to TRBD2. The germline gives CDR1 WSHSY, CDR2 SAAADI. V was clipped by 5 bases and J by 2 bases; unmatched bases: 1. The CDR3 is made up of 15 amino acids.

This chain links TRBV28 with TRBJ2-3; 7 positions match TRBD2. The CDR3 contains 15 residues. Looked up from germline, CDR1 is MDHEN and CDR2 is SYDVKM. V was clipped by 5 bases and J by 6 bases; unmatched bases: 11. In DNA, the CDR3 is TGTGCCAGCAGTCCCCTGGGGAGGGAGTCCGATACGCAGTATTTT. This sequence encodes CASSPLGRESDTQYF.

This chain's CDR3 is CASSSPGQGHEQYF. CDR3 in DNA: TGTGCCAGCAGTTCACCGGGACAGGGTCACGAGCAGTACTTC. The chain recombines TRBV28 with TRBJ2-7; 9 bases match TRBD1. Germline CDR1 is MDHEN and CDR2 is SYDVKM. The CDR3 spans 14 residues. Losses at the gene ends were 4 bases for V and 5 bases for J; bases not matched to a gene: 6.

This clone was recorded only once. The rearrangement joins TRBV11-2 to TRBJ1-2, with 7 positions matching TRBD1. J lost 7 bases, V lost 5 bases, and 7 bases had no gene match. Germline CDR1 reads SGHAT; CDR2 reads FQNNGV. The CDR3 is 13 residues long. As DNA, the CDR3 is TGTGCCAGCAGCCCCGACAGGGAAGCTGGCTACACCTTC. Amino acids: CASSPDREAGYTF.

The J gene is TRBJ2-7, the V gene TRBV11-2, with 12 bases matching TRBD2. This CDR3 has 18 residues. CDR1 is SGHAT, CDR2 FQNNGV, per germline. The J segment lost 1 base and the V segment lost 1 base, leaving 8 bases of the junction unmatched. The CDR3 DNA is TGTGCCAGCAGCTTAGCCCGGACTAGCGGGGCCTCTTCCTACGAGCAGTACTTC. Amino acids: CASSLARTSGASSYEQYF.

The chain employs TRBV9 and TRBJ2-2; a weak D match, TRBD2 (6 bases). This CDR3 is 15 amino acids long. Trimming removed 0 bases at V and 7 bases at J, with 13 bases between. The germline V gene encodes CDR1 SGDLS and CDR2 YYNGEE. The CDR3 nucleotides read TGTGCCAGCAGCGTAGATGGTAGCGGCTTCGGGGAGCTGTTTTTT. This encodes CASSVDGSGFGELFF. Full variable domain (outside the CDR3, taken from reference TRBV9 and TRBJ2-2): DSGVTQTPKHLITATGQRVTLRCSPRSGDLSVYWYQQSLDQGLQFLIQYYNGEERAKGNILERFSAQQFPDLHSELNLSSLELGDSALYFCASSVDGSGFGELFFGEGSRLTVL.

This chain joins TRBV7-3 and TRBJ2-1, with 10 bases fitting TRBD2. This CDR3 region has 16 residues. V shed 6 bases, J shed 7 bases, and the junction held 12 bases outside the gene matches. Germline V gene sequence: CDR1 SGHTA, CDR2 FQGTGA. For the CDR3, the DNA is TGTGCCAGCAGTACCACCGGGACTAGCGTAATAAATGAGCAGTTCTTC. It encodes CASSTTGTSVINEQFF. The full variable domain, rest sourced from reference TRBV7-3 and TRBJ2-1, is GAGVSQTPSNKVTEKGKYVELRCDPISGHTALYWYRQSLGQGPEFLIYFQGTGAADDSGLPNDRFFAVRPEGSVSTLKIQRTERGDSAVYLCASSTTGTSVINEQFFGPGTRLTVL.

This rearrangement joins TRBV11-2 to TRBJ2-3, with unresolved D. The CDR3 extends over 16 amino acids. Per germline, CDR1 SGHAT and CDR2 FQNNGV. The ends were cut back, 5 bases at V and 0 bases at J, with 15 bases in the middle. CDR3 in amino acids: CASSVWFMTSTDTQYF. DNA of the CDR3: TGTGCCAGCAGCGTATGGTTCATGACTAGCACAGATACGCAGTATTTT.